The next 28 T cell receptor beta chains were all read from a single sample in a study of cytomegalovirus exposure and HLA in healthy donors. PCR used 60 Vbeta primers and 13 Jbeta primers. The repertoire was sequenced with immunoSEQ multiplex PCR; TCRdb's copy has only in-frame clones and lacks some. The data contain approximately 190,000 clones, around four fifths of them singletons. The material sequenced was PBMCs. Receptors were obtained from a woman aged 18-29 years in good health and CMV-seronegative.

As to this clone: The same CDR3 can be traced to other DNA sequences in this sample. The gene calls are TRBV19 and TRBJ2-1; 7 nucleotides align to TRBD2. CDR1 and CDR2 from the germline V gene are LNHDA and SQIVND (reference sequence). The length of the CDR3 is 15 residues. Trimming took 5 bases from V and 0 from J; bases not matched to a gene: 4. CDR3 protein: CASSLAGSSYNEQFF. CDR3 nucleotide sequence: TGTGCCAGTAGTTTAGCGGGTAGCTCCTACAATGAGCAGTTCTTC.

The chain has TRBV6-5 and TRBJ2-7; D possibly corresponds to TRBD1 (6 bases). There are 15 residues in the CDR3. Trimming removed 5 bases from V and 2 bases from J, with 16 bases in between. Per the germline V gene, CDR1 is MNHEY and CDR2 is SVGAGI. This chain's CDR3 is CASSNLPGQTYEQYF. The CDR3 nucleotides are TGTGCCAGCAGTAACCTACCTGGACAGACCTACGAGCAGTACTTC.

The chain joins TRBV5-1 to TRBJ2-5; TRBD1 matches 9 bases. Germline values: CDR1 SGHRS, CDR2 YFSETQ. The V and J ends lost 2 bases and 4 bases, in that order; junction bases with no gene match: 6. CDR3 length equals 15 residues. Written as DNA, the CDR3 is TGCGCCAGCAGCTTACAGGGGGCGACCTCAGAGACCCAGTACTTC. Translated: CASSLQGATSETQYF.

As DNA, the CDR3 is TGTGCCAGCAGTTTGGGACTAGCGGGGATCCCTGGTCACAATGAGCAGTTCTTC. Its translation is CASSLGLAGIPGHNEQFF. J is TRBJ2-1 and V is TRBV27; 13 nucleotides align to TRBD2. CDR1 and CDR2 (germline): MNHEY, SMNVEV (reference sequence). The CDR3 has 18 amino acids. The junction had 10 bases not matched to a gene; V was cut back by 3 bases and J by 5 bases.

V and J are TRBV27 and TRBJ2-1; TRBD2 might be the D (5 bases). The CDR3 covers 15 residues. V was pared by 2 bases and J by 2 bases, with 10 bases between. In germline, CDR1 is MNHEY, CDR2 SMNVEV (reference sequence). For the CDR3, the DNA is TGTGCCAGCAGTTTAGTAGCGAGTCCCTACAATGAGCAGTTCTTC. It yields the protein CASSLVASPYNEQFF.

This clone was counted a few times. The chain combines TRBV4-2 with TRBJ2-3, with unresolved D. V was shortened by 2 bases and J by 0 bases, with 9 bases between the two germline ends. The CDR3 runs to 15 residues. The germline CDR1 and CDR2 sequences are LGHNA and YNFKEQ. Here the CDR3 DNA reads TGTGCCAGCAGCCAATCTCTTCCGAGCACAGATACGCAGTATTTT. It codes for CASSQSLPSTDTQYF.

This sequence joins TRBV9 and TRBJ2-7; unclear D gene. CDR3 length: 13 residues. Between the trimmed V and J ends, which lost 0 bases and 5 bases, there was a span of 9 bases. CDR1 and CDR2 from the germline V gene are SGDLS and YYNGEE. The CDR3 bases are TGTGCCAGCAGCGTAGCTGCGTCGAACGAGCAGTACTTC. It encodes CASSVAASNEQYF.

This chain uses TRBV19 with TRBJ2-1; no reliable D call. CDR3 length: 15 amino acids. Trimming removed 5 bases at V and 6 bases at J, with 17 bases between. Germline CDR1 LNHDA, CDR2 SQIVND (reference sequence). The CDR3 bases are TGTGCCAGTAGTTCGCGTTCGGGTATAGGCAATGAGCAGTTCTTC. It codes for CASSSRSGIGNEQFF.

The chain combines TRBV27 with TRBJ1-5; 10 nucleotides align to TRBD1. The CDR3 has 18 amino acids. The germline gives CDR1 MNHEY, CDR2 SMNVEV (reference sequence). Trimming cost V 1 base and J 3 bases; bases outside gene matches: 9. In nucleotides, the CDR3 is TGTGCCAGCAGTTTATGGGCGACAGGGGGCGCATACAATCAGCCCCAGCATTTT. It translates to CASSLWATGGAYNQPQHF.

The V gene is TRBV7-2, the J gene TRBJ2-4; 10 bases are a match to TRBD2. This CDR3 spans 16 amino acids. Germline CDR1 and CDR2: SGHTA and FQGNSA. The ends lost 1 base at V and 8 bases at J; junction bases unmatched: 8. CDR3 bases: TGTGCCAGCAGCTTAGGGCTAGCGGGGGCTTGGGACATTCAGTACTTC. This encodes CASSLGLAGAWDIQYF.

The chain carries TRBV6-1 and TRBJ2-7; 11 bases are a match to TRBD2. The trim removed 3 bases at V and 0 bases at J, leaving 7 bases unmatched. CDR1 and CDR2 from the germline V gene are MNHNS and SASEGT. This CDR3 has 17 residues. The CDR3 sequence is CASSEELAGASSYEQYF. CDR3 nucleotides: TGTGCCAGCAGTGAGGAACTAGCGGGGGCGAGCTCCTACGAGCAGTACTTC.

V is TRBV7-9 and J is TRBJ2-1; D ambiguous. The germline V and J ends were trimmed by 4 bases and 10 bases, with 5 bases remaining between them. CDR1 is SEHNR, CDR2 FQNEAQ, per germline (reference sequence). The CDR3 consists of 10 residues. This CDR3 is CASSSTEQFF. CDR3 nucleotide sequence: TGTGCCAGCAGCTCTACCGAGCAGTTCTTC.

This chain joins TRBV27 and TRBJ2-6; TRBD1 matches at 9 bases. V trimming: 6 bases; J trimming: 1 base; junction bases outside the gene matches: 10. Germline CDR1 and CDR2: MNHEY and SMNVEV (reference sequence). The CDR3 is made up of 18 amino acids. The CDR3 protein is CASSQDRGLKSGANVLTF. The CDR3 DNA reads as TGTGCCAGCAGCCAGGACAGGGGACTTAAGTCTGGGGCCAACGTCCTGACTTTC.

J is TRBJ2-1 and V is TRBV19, with 9 nucleotides matching TRBD2. V dropped 2 bases and J dropped 10; count of bases not matched to a gene: 15. The CDR3 contains 17 residues. From germline, CDR1 is LNHDA and CDR2 SQIVND (reference sequence). Written as DNA, the CDR3 is TGTGCCAGTAGTATATGGGGTTTGTGGCGGGAGGGCGGCGAGCAGTTCTTC. Its translation is CASSIWGLWREGGEQFF.

J is TRBJ1-5 and V is TRBV19, with 8 bases matching TRBD1. Germline assignment: CDR1 LNHDA and CDR2 SQIVND (reference sequence). After removal of 6 bases from V and 0 bases from J, the junction contained 4 bases not matched to a gene. The CDR3 consists of 15 residues. The CDR3 nucleotides read TGTGCCAGTAGAATGACAGGGGCTAGCAATCAGCCCCAGCATTTT. It yields the protein CASRMTGASNQPQHF.

The sample holds a few counts of this clone. The V call is TRBV11-3, the J call TRBJ2-3, with 8 bases aligning to TRBD2. CDR3 length equals 15 residues. Unmatched junction bases numbered 6, after V lost 4 bases and J lost 3 bases. Germline CDR1 is SGHNT and CDR2 is YENEEA. The CDR3 DNA sequence: TGTGCCAGCAGCTCCGTGACGGGGGGGACAGATACGCAGTATTTT. Translation: CASSSVTGGTDTQYF.

The CDR3, as DNA: TGTGCCAGTAGTATGATCCGGACTAGCGGGGGGCTGGGAGATACGCAGTATTTT. This translates into CASSMIRTSGGLGDTQYF. The chain links TRBV19 to TRBJ2-3, with 14 nucleotides matching TRBD2. Germline V CDR1 and CDR2: LNHDA, SQIVND (reference sequence). The junction had 10 bases not matched to a gene; V was cut back by 3 bases and J by 5 bases. CDR3 size: 18 residues. Looking up the rest from reference TRBV19 and TRBJ2-3 gives the full variable domain: DGGITQSPKYLFRKEGQNVTLSCEQNLNHDAMYWYRQDPGQGLRLIYYSQIVNDFQKGDIAEGYSVSREKKESFPLTVTSAQKNPTAFYLCASSMIRTSGGLGDTQYFGPGTRLTVL.

This clone has only one observation. This chain links TRBV5-1 with TRBJ2-5; 8 positions agree with TRBD2. Per germline, CDR1 SGHRS and CDR2 YFSETQ. V was clipped by 4 bases and J by 2 bases; unmatched bases: 7. The CDR3 has 15 amino acids. In nucleotides, the CDR3 is TGCGCCAGCAGCCCTAGCGGGTTGCAGCAAGAGACCCAGTACTTC. This sequence encodes CASSPSGLQQETQYF. The full variable domain, in which reference TRBV5-1 and TRBJ2-5 provide the parts outside the CDR3, is KAGVTQTPRYLIKTRGQQVTLSCSPISGHRSVSWYQQTPGQGLQFLFEYFSETQRNKGNFPGRFSGRQFSNSRSEMNVSTLELGDSALYLCASSPSGLQQETQYFGPGTRLLVL.

The rearrangement uses TRBV9 and TRBJ2-3, with 8 bases fitting TRBD2. There are 15 residues in the CDR3. Germline CDR1 SGDLS, CDR2 YYNGEE. V lost 0 bases to trimming and J lost 4 bases; unmatched junction nucleotides: 4. In DNA, the CDR3 is TGTGCCAGCAGCGTAGTAGGGACTAGATCAGATACGCAGTATTTT. Protein product: CASSVVGTRSDTQYF. Using reference TRBV9 and TRBJ2-3 for the parts outside the CDR3, the full variable domain is DSGVTQTPKHLITATGQRVTLRCSPRSGDLSVYWYQQSLDQGLQFLIQYYNGEERAKGNILERFSAQQFPDLHSELNLSSLELGDSALYFCASSVVGTRSDTQYFGPGTRLTVL.

The V gene is TRBV30, the J gene TRBJ1-4; D may be TRBD1 (5 bases). V was trimmed by 2 bases and J by 5 bases, leaving 12 bases between them. The CDR3 is made up of 14 amino acids. Per the germline V gene, CDR1 is GTSNPN and CDR2 is SVGIG (reference sequence). The DNA for the CDR3 is TGTGCCTGGAGTTTGGGCAGGGCCAATGAAAAACTGTTTTTT. Its protein product is CAWSLGRANEKLFF.

This chain joins TRBV2 and TRBJ2-1, with D maybe TRBD2 (5 bases). The CDR3 loop spans 15 amino acids. Looked up from germline, CDR1 is SNHLY and CDR2 is FYNNEI. V was pared by 2 bases and J by 0 bases, with 8 bases between. DNA for the CDR3: TGTGCCAGCAGTGAACCAGCGGTCTCCTACAATGAGCAGTTCTTC. This sequence encodes CASSEPAVSYNEQFF. Looking up the rest from reference TRBV2 and TRBJ2-1 gives the full variable domain: EPEVTQTPSHQVTQMGQEVILRCVPISNHLYFYWYRQILGQKVEFLVSFYNNEISEKSEIFDDQFSVERPDGSNFTLKIRSTKLEDSAMYFCASSEPAVSYNEQFFGPGTRLTVL.

The CDR3 reads CASSGQGLSGANVLTF. The CDR3 coding sequence is TGTGCCAGCTCCGGACAGGGACTGTCTGGGGCCAACGTCCTGACTTTC. V gene TRBV7-2 combines with J gene TRBJ2-6, with 8 bases that match TRBD1. The CDR3 consists of 16 residues. The junction had 7 bases not matched to a gene; V was cut back by 8 bases and J by 1 base. The germline V gene encodes CDR1 SGHTA and CDR2 FQGNSA. Complete variable domain (other parts from reference TRBV7-2 and TRBJ2-6): GAGVSQSPSNKVTEKGKDVELRCDPISGHTALYWYRQSLGQGLEFLIYFQGNSAPDKSGLPSDRFSAERTGGSVSTLTIQRTQQEDSAVYLCASSGQGLSGANVLTFGAGSRLTVL.

This sequence joins TRBV6-5 and TRBJ1-1; 10 bases align to TRBD1. The germline CDR1 and CDR2 sequences are MNHEY and SVGAGI. This CDR3 comprises 15 residues. The V gene end was trimmed by 0 bases and the J gene end by 5 bases; junction bases not matched to a gene: 3. The CDR3 nucleotides read TGTGCCAGCAGTTACTCGGGACAGGGGCGAACTGAAGCTTTCTTT. Protein: CASSYSGQGRTEAFF.

The rearrangement uses TRBV7-2 and TRBJ1-1; tentatively, D is TRBD1 (5 bases). The ends were cut back, 0 bases at V and 5 bases at J, with 16 bases in the middle. The CDR3 runs to 16 residues. Germline V gene sequence: CDR1 SGHTA, CDR2 FQGNSA. CDR3 coding DNA: TGTGCCAGCAGCTTAGCCCCTTTTACTGGGGGGACTGAAGCTTTCTTT. Residues: CASSLAPFTGGTEAFF.

V is TRBV28 and J is TRBJ1-5, with unresolved D. Germline V lookup: CDR1 MDHEN, CDR2 SYDVKM. Between the trimmed V and J ends, which lost 5 bases and 4 bases, there was a span of 15 bases. CDR3 size: 15 residues. The CDR3 spells CASSPGAIGNQPQHF. CDR3 coding DNA: TGTGCCAGCAGTCCGGGTGCAATCGGAAATCAGCCCCAGCATTTT.

In its sample, this clone was seen a few times. J is TRBJ1-4 and V is TRBV5-1, with D unresolved. There are 16 residues in the CDR3. CDR1 SGHRS and CDR2 YFSETQ come from the germline V gene. The V gene lost 5 bases and the J gene lost 3 bases, with 17 bases spanning the gap. The CDR3 DNA follows: TGCGCCAGCAGGATTGGAAGCGGTAGGGCTAATGAAAAACTGTTTTTT. It encodes CASRIGSGRANEKLFF.

V is TRBV29-1 and J is TRBJ2-5; TRBD2 is a possible D gene (5 bases). Germline CDR1 reads SQVTM; CDR2 reads ANQGSEA. The CDR3 is 13 residues long. V was pared by 6 bases and J by 2 bases, with 13 bases between. The CDR3 DNA is TGCAGCGTCGTCTCAGCGGCGCAAGAGACCCAGTACTTC. Its translation: CSVVSAAQETQYF.

This clone has just one count. The rearrangement links TRBV14 to TRBJ2-2; D possibly corresponds to TRBD2 (5 bases). The CDR3 length is 15 residues. The germline gives CDR1 SGHDN, CDR2 FVKESK. With 0 bases removed from V and 3 bases from J, the gap between germline ends came to 8 bases. The DNA of the CDR3 is TGTGCCAGCAGCCAAGATTGGCGGGACACCGGGGAGCTGTTTTTT. Translated, it gives CASSQDWRDTGELFF. The complete variable domain, with remaining parts taken from reference TRBV14 and TRBJ2-2, reads EAGVTQFPSHSVIEKGQTVTLRCDPISGHDNLYWYRRVMGKEIKFLLHFVKESKQDESGMPNNRFLAERTGGTYSTLKVQPAELEDSGVYFCASSQDWRDTGELFFGEGSRLTVL.